A single sample gave rise to the 18 T cell receptor beta chains below, sequenced in a study of regulatory T cells in long-lasting Graves disease. Combining iRepertoire HTBI primers with Arm-PCR of CDR3 regions, the authors built TCR beta libraries. MiXCR was run by TCRdb on the multiplex PCR reads, yielding one entry per CDR3 protein. Here the sample spans about half a million distinct CDR3 sequences, around 13% being singletons. Specified time point: newly diagnosed GD, antithyroid drugs for less than 3 months. After RNA was extracted from PBMCs, the TCR library was made from it. A further study also used this sample, focusing on T cells in Graves' hyperthyroidism and ophthalmopathy.

The source material was peripheral blood mononuclear cells (PBMCs), sampled at new diagnosis, from a patient treated with antithyroid drugs. The receptors were sampled from a woman aged 25-40 years with Graves disease.

V gene TRBV18 combines with J gene TRBJ2-1; 7 bases are a match to TRBD1. V was pared by 0 bases and J by 2 bases, with 7 bases of the junction left unmatched. This CDR3 spans 17 amino acids. The germline V gene has CDR1 KGHSH and CDR2 LQKENI. This chain's CDR3 is CASSPPRGRGTYNEQFF. The CDR3 DNA reads TGTGCCAGCTCACCACCAAGGGGGCGCGGAACCTACAATGAGCAGTTCTTC.

The table lists this clonotype with a few counts. The chain couples TRBV5-4 to TRBJ2-1; D possibly uses TRBD1 or TRBD2 (5 bases each). V lost 2 bases and J lost 6, with 15 bases in between. The CDR3 length is 15 residues. The germline V gene has CDR1 SGHNT and CDR2 YYREEE (reference sequence). DNA for the CDR3: TGTGCCAGCAGCTTCGGGACGGGAAGGCTCAATGAGCAGTTCTTC. Translated: CASSFGTGRLNEQFF.

This clonotype was picked up many times. The chain carries TRBV12-3 or TRBV12-4 and TRBJ2-1; the D gene is possibly TRBD2 (6 bases). The CDR3 has 13 amino acids. The V end lost 10 bases, the J end lost 6 bases, and 16 bases lay between the germline ends. DNA of the CDR3: TGTGCCATCCGGGACTCCCCCCGCAATGAGCAGTTCTTC. Translation: CAIRDSPRNEQFF.

This clonotype was observed a few times. The chain combines TRBV27 with TRBJ2-1; 7 bases align to TRBD2. V trimming: 4 bases; J trimming: 7 bases; junction bases outside the gene matches: 13. The CDR3 loop spans 16 amino acids. In germline, CDR1 is MNHEY, CDR2 SMNVEV (reference sequence). CDR3 in amino acids: CASSSAGAGVLNEQFF. The CDR3 nucleotides are TGTGCCAGCAGTTCCGCCGGGGCGGGAGTTTTAAATGAGCAGTTCTTC.

For this clonotype: A much larger clone lies a single base off, so this may be a read error. The chain couples TRBV5-1 to TRBJ1-1; unclear D gene. Germline-derived CDR1 and CDR2 are SGHRS and YFSETQ. This CDR3 has 15 amino acids. CDR3 sequence (DNA): TGCACCAGCAGCCAAAGGGCCCCCTCTTCCACTGAAGCTTTCTTT. It is translated as CTSSQRAPSSTEAFF.

At least ten counts were recorded for this clonotype. This chain uses TRBV28 with TRBJ1-6; 7 nucleotides line up with TRBD1. Per the germline V gene, CDR1 is MDHEN and CDR2 is SYDVKM. This CDR3 has 15 residues. The V and J ends lost 6 bases and 7 bases, in that order; junction bases with no gene match: 9. CDR3 region: CASSPGQVPNSPLHF. CDR3 nucleotides: TGTGCCAGCAGCCCCGGACAGGTCCCAAATTCACCCCTCCACTTT.

The table lists this clonotype with many counts. This rearrangement joins TRBV28 to TRBJ2-1; no firm D call. The germline gives CDR1 MDHEN, CDR2 SYDVKM. CDR3 length: 12 amino acids. V lost 4 bases, J lost 7 bases, and 8 bases lay in between. The CDR3: CASSSESNEQFF. Here the CDR3 DNA reads TGTGCCAGCAGTTCAGAGTCAAATGAGCAGTTCTTC.

The chain employs TRBV18 and TRBJ1-1, with D possibly matching TRBD1 (5 bases). Germline CDR1 reads KGHSH; CDR2 reads LQKENI. Trimming took 2 bases from V and 6 from J, leaving 13 bases between them. The CDR3 covers 14 residues. The CDR3 nucleotides are TGTGCCAGCTCACCAACGCAGGGTGCAGCTGAAGCTTTCTTT. Its protein product is CASSPTQGAAEAFF. Complete variable domain (other parts from reference TRBV18 and TRBJ1-1): NAGVMQNPRHLVRRRGQEARLRCSPMKGHSHVYWYRQLPEEGLKFMVYLQKENIIDESGMPKERFSAEFPKEGPSILRIQQVVRGDSAAYFCASSPTQGAAEAFFGQGTRLTVV.

At least ten counts were recorded for this clonotype. The chain carries TRBV2 and TRBJ1-1; D gene uncertain. The CDR3 spans 13 residues. Trimming pared 2 bases from V and 0 bases from J, leaving 4 bases between. CDR1 and CDR2 from the germline V gene are SNHLY and FYNNEI. The CDR3 here is CASSESLNTEAFF. The DNA for the CDR3 is TGTGCCAGCAGTGAAAGTCTGAACACTGAAGCTTTCTTT.

This clonotype has a handful of counts. The chain combines TRBV20-1 with TRBJ2-2; D possibly corresponds to TRBD2 (6 bases). This CDR3 has 15 amino acids. Germline V gene lookup returns CDR1 DFQATT and CDR2 SNEGSKA (reference sequence). Trimming cost V 5 bases and J 2 bases, with 15 bases left between them. The CDR3: CSAPDAGINTGELFF. Written as DNA, the CDR3 is TGCAGTGCTCCCGACGCGGGGATAAACACCGGGGAGCTGTTTTTT.

About this clonotype itself: Germline is not matched at one junction end, which may reflect a read error. V gene TRBV7-3 combines with J gene TRBJ1-1; D gene uncertain. This CDR3 has 15 amino acids. Germline V gene sequence: CDR1 SGHTA, CDR2 FQGTGA. Here the CDR3 DNA reads TGTGCCAGCAGCTTAATTTCCGCTGTGAACACTGAAGCTTCCTTT. Protein: CASSLISAVNTEASF.

Comments on this clonotype: A single base separates this from a much larger clone, so it may be a read error. This chain links TRBV11-2 with TRBJ1-2; TRBD1 might be the D (5 bases). Trimming cost V 5 bases and J 8 bases, with 15 bases left between them. The germline V gene has CDR1 SGHAT and CDR2 FQNNGV. The CDR3 consists of 13 residues. The CDR3 protein is CASSPNRRGGYTF. The CDR3 DNA reads TGTGCCAGCAGCCCAAACAGGAGAGGCGGCTACACCTTC. The full variable domain, in which reference TRBV11-2 and TRBJ1-2 provide the parts outside the CDR3, is EAGVAQSPRYKIIEKRQSVAFWCNPISGHATLYWYQQILGQGPKLLIQFQNNGVVDDSQLPKDRFSAERLKGVDSTLKIQPAKLEDSAVYLCASSPNRRGGYTFGSGTRLTVV.

This clonotype occurred a few times. V usage is TRBV6-1 and J usage is TRBJ2-1, with unresolved D. V was pared by 5 bases and J by 2 bases, with 16 bases between. CDR3 size: 16 residues. Germline loops: CDR1 MNHNS, CDR2 SASEGT. In DNA, the CDR3 is TGTGCCAGCAGTAAAGGTTGGGCGCCGACCTACAATGAGCAGTTCTTC. The encoded protein is CASSKGWAPTYNEQFF.

This clonotype has at least ten counts. The chain is built from TRBV18 and TRBJ1-4; 8 bases align to TRBD1. Germline CDR1 is KGHSH and CDR2 is LQKENI. The trim removed 2 bases at V and 6 bases at J, leaving 2 bases unmatched. The CDR3 is 14 residues long. The chain's CDR3 is CASSPNRGDEKLFF. CDR3 sequence (DNA): TGTGCCAGCTCACCAAACAGGGGGGATGAAAAACTGTTTTTT.

This clonotype has at least ten counts. The V and J genes are TRBV2 and TRBJ2-1, with D unresolved. V was clipped by 6 bases and J by 5 bases, with 5 bases between them. The CDR3 is made up of 11 amino acids. CDR1 and CDR2 from the germline V gene are SNHLY and FYNNEI. The CDR3 here is CASRQDNEQFF. The DNA for the CDR3 is TGTGCCAGCAGGCAGGACAATGAGCAGTTCTTC.

This chain uses TRBV29-1 with TRBJ2-4, with D possibly TRBD2 on 5 matching bases. The germline gives CDR1 SQVTM, CDR2 ANQGSEA. This CDR3 is built from 13 residues. V dropped 4 bases and J dropped 5 bases, with 12 bases sitting between them. The DNA for the CDR3 is TGCAGCGTTGCGCCGGGAATACAAAACATTCAGTACTTC. This translates into CSVAPGIQNIQYF.

There are many counts of this clonotype. V and J are TRBV6-1 and TRBJ1-2, with no clear D. Deletions cut 5 bases from V and 2 bases from J, with 6 bases between. The CDR3 contains 12 residues. Germline values: CDR1 MNHNS, CDR2 SASEGT. The CDR3 region is CASSRRNYGYTF. In DNA form, the CDR3 reads TGTGCCAGCAGTAGGAGAAACTATGGCTACACCTTC.

This clonotype was detected only a few times. V usage is TRBV7-2 and J usage is TRBJ1-1; the D gene is possibly TRBD1 (6 bases). Trimming stripped 3 bases from V and 6 bases from J, with 14 bases between. Per germline, CDR1 SGHTA and CDR2 FQGNSA. CDR3 size: 14 residues. Here the CDR3 reads CASSFRGGSAEAFF. The CDR3 bases are TGTGCCAGCAGCTTTAGAGGGGGTTCCGCTGAAGCTTTCTTT.